The clone carrying this T cell receptor (beta chain) was detected once. The antigen is unknown. Germline V CDR1 and CDR2: SGHDT, YYEEEE. The CDR3 extends over 13 amino acids. Trimming took 1 base from V and 6 from J; bases not matched to a gene: 0. These data come from a study of graft-versus-host responses after intestinal transplantation. Study results and caveats: Early declines in HvG clones that occurred post-transplant were associated with peak circulating GvH clone levels.

Libraries were prepared by immunoSEQ multiplex PCR; TCRdb keeps only in-frame clonotypes and omits some of them. Of around 23,000 clones listed, around 94% were seen once; the top ten hold approximately 0.82%. This chain uses TRBV5-6 with TRBJ1-5; 8 bases fit TRBD1. The sequence derives from a human patient who received an intestinal transplant, so some T cells may come from the graft donor. The sequenced sample was PBMCs, obtained around 30 days after intestinal transplant. DNA for the CDR3: TGTGCCAGCAGCTTGACAGGGGGTCAGCCCCAGCATTTT. This translates into CASSLTGGQPQHF.